The present entry profiles one T cell receptor beta chain with its context. What it binds is unknown. The study ran its PCR with 60 Vbeta and 13 Jbeta primers. Study processing details: The count from a later analysis was 70 million to 85 million unique TCR beta chains, 9 million to 12 million of them shared. The data were produced by immunoSEQ multiplex PCR, yet TCRdb's version contains in-frame clones alone and is incomplete. D and trimming come from the DNA, and the V and J calls and clone size come from that table. This sample has more than 90,000 clones, with roughly 80% found just once. The sample comes from a study of cytomegalovirus exposure and HLA in healthy donors. Study context: Unique TCRs numbering roughly 85 million, obtained from HLA-typed donors, made up an early data release. Ancestry clustering placed more than 80% of around 400 genotyped donors in the Caucasian-associated cluster.

Notes on the study in general: Listed as cytomegalovirus-associated were 170 or so TCR beta chains.

The CDR3 spans 14 residues. Looked up from germline, CDR1 is MNHEY and CDR2 is SMNVEV (reference sequence). The V gene end was trimmed by 4 bases and the J gene end by 5 bases; junction bases not matched to a gene: 6. Sequenced material: PBMCs. The V gene is TRBV27, the J gene TRBJ2-5, with 8 positions matching TRBD1. This receptor was identified in a man aged 35-49 years in good health and CMV-seropositive. The CDR3 DNA is TGTGCCAGCAGTTCGCGGACAGGGTTGGAGACCCAGTACTTC. It specifies CASSSRTGLETQYF.